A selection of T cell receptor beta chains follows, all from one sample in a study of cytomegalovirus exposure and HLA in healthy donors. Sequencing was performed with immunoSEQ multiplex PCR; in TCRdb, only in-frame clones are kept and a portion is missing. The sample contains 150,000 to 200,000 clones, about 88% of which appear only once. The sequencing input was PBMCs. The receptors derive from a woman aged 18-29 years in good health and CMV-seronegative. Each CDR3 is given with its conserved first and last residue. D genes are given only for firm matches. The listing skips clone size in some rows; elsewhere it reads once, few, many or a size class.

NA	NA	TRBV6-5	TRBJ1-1	CASSGVGGATEAFF	TGTGCCAGCAGTGGTGTTGGGGGGGCCACTGAAGCTTTCTTT
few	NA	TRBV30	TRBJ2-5	CAWSRRSGETQYF	TGTGCCTGGAGTAGGAGGTCCGGAGAGACCCAGTACTTC
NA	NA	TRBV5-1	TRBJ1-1	CASSQGSGNTEAFF	TGCGCCAGCAGCCAGGGGAGTGGGAACACTGAAGCTTTCTTT
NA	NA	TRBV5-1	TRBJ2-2	CASSHITPPLFRRALGELFF	TGCGCCAGCAGCCACATTACCCCTCCCCTGTTTCGGAGGGCTCTCGGGGAGCTGTTTTTT
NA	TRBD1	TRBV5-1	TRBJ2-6	CASSLETGAGANVLTF	TGCGCCAGCAGCTTGGAAACAGGGGCTGGGGCCAACGTCCTGACTTTC
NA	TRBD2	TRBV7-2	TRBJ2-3	CASSAGAVDTQYF	TGTGCCAGCAGCGCGGGAGCTGTTGATACGCAGTATTTT
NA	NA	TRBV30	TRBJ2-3	CAWSVTGLTDTQYF	TGTGCCTGGAGTGTAACCGGACTCACAGATACGCAGTATTTT
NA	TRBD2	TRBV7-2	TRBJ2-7	CASSLGSSGSYEQYF	TGTGCCAGCAGCTTAGGATCTAGCGGGAGCTACGAGCAGTACTTC
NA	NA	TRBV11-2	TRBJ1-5	CASSFSDSNQPQHF	TGTGCCAGCAGCTTTTCAGACTCGAATCAGCCCCAGCATTTT
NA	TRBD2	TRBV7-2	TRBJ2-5	CASSFHERGTQYF	TGTGCCAGCAGCTTTCACGAGCGGGGAACCCAGTACTTC
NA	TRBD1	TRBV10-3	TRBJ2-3	CAISESGTGGQADTQYF	TGTGCCATCAGTGAGTCGGGGACAGGGGGTCAGGCGGATACGCAGTATTTT
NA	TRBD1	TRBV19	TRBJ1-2	CASSFPGTGSYGYTF	TGTGCCAGTAGTTTCCCCGGGACAGGGAGCTATGGCTACACCTTC
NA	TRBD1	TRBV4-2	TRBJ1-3	CASSSRTGGTGNTIYF	TGTGCCAGCAGCTCGAGGACAGGGGGAACTGGAAACACCATATATTTT
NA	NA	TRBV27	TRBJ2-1	CASSLGKRSYNEQFF	TGTGCCAGCAGTTTGGGGAAGCGGTCCTACAATGAGCAGTTCTTC
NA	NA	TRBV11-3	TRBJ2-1	CASSLGSGEDNEQFF	TGTGCCAGCAGCTTAGGGTCAGGGGAAGACAATGAGCAGTTCTTC
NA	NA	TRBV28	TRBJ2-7	CATRSTGYEQYF	TGTGCCACCAGATCGACAGGCTACGAGCAGTACTTC
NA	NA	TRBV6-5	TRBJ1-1	CASSYSGGDTEAFF	TGTGCCAGCAGTTACTCGGGGGGGGACACTGAAGCTTTCTTT
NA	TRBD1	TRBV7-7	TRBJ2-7	CASSLDRGYEQYF	TGTGCTAGCAGCTTGGACAGGGGGTACGAGCAGTACTTC
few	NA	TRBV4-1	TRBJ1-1	CASSQDRGTEAFF	TGCGCCAGCAGCCAAGATCGAGGCACTGAAGCTTTCTTT
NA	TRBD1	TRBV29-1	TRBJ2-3	CSGDGTGGGTDTQYF	TGCAGCGGCGATGGGACAGGGGGCGGCACAGATACGCAGTATTTT
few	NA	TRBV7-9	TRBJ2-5	CASRLLQGANQETQYF	TGTGCCAGCAGACTTCTACAGGGAGCAAACCAAGAGACCCAGTACTTC
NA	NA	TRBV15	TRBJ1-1	CATSRDLTRTVNTEAFF	TGTGCCACCAGCAGAGATCTGACGAGGACAGTTAACACTGAAGCTTTCTTT
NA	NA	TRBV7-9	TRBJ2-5	CSSSLRDPSAETQYF	TGTTCCAGCAGCTTGCGGGATCCGAGCGCGGAGACCCAGTACTTC
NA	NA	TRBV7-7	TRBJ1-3	CASSPGGTHAGNTIYF	TGTGCTAGCAGCCCGGGTGGAACACACGCTGGAAACACCATATATTTT
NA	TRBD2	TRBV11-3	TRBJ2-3	CASSPLTGRDADTQYF	TGTGCCAGCAGCCCTCTTACCGGGAGGGACGCAGATACGCAGTATTTT
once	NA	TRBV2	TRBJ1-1	CASSGRRDTEAFF	TGTGCCAGCTCAGGCCGGCGGGACACTGAAGCTTTCTTT
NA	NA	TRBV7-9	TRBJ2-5	CASKAKETQYF	TGTGCCAGCAAAGCTAAAGAGACCCAGTACTTC
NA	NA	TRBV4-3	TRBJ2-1	CASSQEATRRNEQFF	TGCGCCAGCAGCCAAGAAGCAACCCGGCGGAATGAGCAGTTCTTC
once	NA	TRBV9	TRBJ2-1	CASSVEGHYNEQFF	TGTGCCAGCAGCGTGGAGGGCCACTACAATGAGCAGTTCTTC
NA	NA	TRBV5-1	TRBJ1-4	CASSLSAQGNGEKLFF	TGCGCCAGCAGCCTTTCGGCACAGGGAAACGGGGAAAAACTGTTTTTT
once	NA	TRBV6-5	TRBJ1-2	CASSWGVNYGYTF	TGTGCCAGCAGTTGGGGAGTTAACTATGGCTACACCTTC
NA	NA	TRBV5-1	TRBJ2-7	CASSLDGAANEQYF	TGCGCCAGCAGCTTGGATGGAGCGGCCAACGAGCAGTACTTC
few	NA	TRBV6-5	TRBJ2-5	CASSYSTDQETQYF	TGTGCCAGCAGTTACTCGACAGATCAAGAGACCCAGTACTTC
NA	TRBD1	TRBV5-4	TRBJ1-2	CASSLETGGRGYGYTF	TGTGCCAGCAGCTTGGAAACAGGGGGCAGGGGCTATGGCTACACCTTC
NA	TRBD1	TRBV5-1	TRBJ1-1	CASRQGAMDTEAFF	TGCGCCAGTCGACAGGGGGCGATGGACACTGAAGCTTTCTTT
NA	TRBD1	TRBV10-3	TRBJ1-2	CAISESFTGGRYGYTF	TGTGCCATCAGTGAGTCTTTTACAGGGGGCAGGTATGGCTACACCTTC
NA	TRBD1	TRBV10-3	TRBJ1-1	CAISEVTTRGAAEAFF	TGTGCCATCAGTGAGGTAACGACCAGGGGGGCCGCTGAAGCTTTCTTT
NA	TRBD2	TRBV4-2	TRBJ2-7	CASSQGVAGGVYEQYF	TGTGCCAGCAGCCAAGGTGTTGCGGGGGGTGTCTACGAGCAGTACTTC
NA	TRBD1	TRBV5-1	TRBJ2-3	CASSPGQGSPNTQYF	TGCGCCAGCAGCCCGGGACAGGGGTCCCCTAATACGCAGTATTTT
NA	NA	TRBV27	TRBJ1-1	CASSSPKEWDTEAFF	TGTGCCAGCAGTTCCCCGAAGGAGTGGGACACTGAAGCTTTCTTT
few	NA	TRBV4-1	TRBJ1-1	CASSQSPVARVNTEAFF	TGCGCCAGCAGCCAAAGCCCGGTAGCCCGCGTGAACACTGAAGCTTTCTTT
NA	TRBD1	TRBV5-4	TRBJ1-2	CASSLEDRGGYTF	TGTGCCAGCAGCTTAGAGGACAGGGGAGGCTACACCTTC
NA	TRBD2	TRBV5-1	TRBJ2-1	CASSATGLAGYEQFF	TGCGCCAGCAGCGCAACGGGACTAGCGGGCTATGAGCAGTTCTTC
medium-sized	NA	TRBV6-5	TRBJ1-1	CASSSGLGGTEAFF	TGTGCCAGCAGTTCGGGACTTGGAGGCACTGAAGCTTTCTTT
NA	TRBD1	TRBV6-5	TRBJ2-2	CASSYSWTGVTGELFF	TGTGCCAGCAGTTACTCGTGGACAGGGGTCACCGGGGAGCTGTTTTTT
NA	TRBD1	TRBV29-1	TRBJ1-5	CSLETGSDRQPQHF	TGCAGCTTAGAGACAGGGAGTGATCGTCAGCCCCAGCATTTT